This entry describes one TCR beta chain. Its cognate antigen has yet to be identified. Base quality data are lacking; no much larger clone is found one base away. In the paper's terms, the time point label means: about 28 days (+/-7) after the second vaccine dose. This specimen's treatment or condition label, interpreted: meningococcal conjugate vaccine given as trial control. Vaccinee samples came from UK trials COV001 and COV002, including a single-blind randomized controlled phase 2/3 trial of AZD1222 (ChAdOx1 nCoV-19) in healthy adults. For TCRbeta chain sequencing, PBMC samples were collected from trial participants at day 0 and at day 28 after the second dose. This sample was included in a study of T cell responses to AZD1222 COVID-19 vaccine (dated by TCRdb to the early 2020s). Turning to the overall study: TCR sequencing was performed for roughly 250 trial participants, of whom 200 to 210 were given two doses of AZD1222 and around 25 were given two doses of MenACWY control vaccine. Trial participants were enrolled by age into subgroups of 18-55, 56-69 and 70-plus years, and roughly 150, 30 and 60 TCR-sequenced participants, respectively, were included in these subgroups. General study outcomes and caveats: Nearly half of unique spike-specific TCRs reportedly recognized epitopes outside regions mutated in the B.1.351 and B.1.1.7 variants. Participants were mostly white British and included more females than males, and it was suggested by the authors that clonal diversity may have been underestimated. Vaccine-associated CD4 TCRs spanned the whole spike protein, with dominant responses in regions 160-218 and 743-854. Conclusions about previously exposed vaccinees were limited because only six or seven AZD1222 recipients were SARS-CoV-2 seropositive at baseline. After two AZD1222 doses, both the breadth and the depth of spike-specific TCRs were significantly higher than at day 0 and than in MenACWY recipients. Because no day 14 peak-response samples were available, the repertoires could be characterized only after the peak T cell response. In the small 56-69-year group, the increase in depth fell short of significance, most likely because of low power.

The CDR3 regions of human TCRbeta chains were analyzed by immunosequencing. The original methods were these. TCRs in the repertoires were compared against a reference library of SARS-CoV-2-specific TCRs that had been generated with the MIRA antigen-specificity platform. Breadth was defined as the fraction of unique TCRs that were SARS-CoV-2-associated, and depth was defined as the fraction of total T cells that were SARS-CoV-2-associated. Using the MIRA data, each spike-specific TCR was mapped to the spike region that the TCR reacts to and placed in a CD4 or CD8 class. Log10-transformed breadth and depth values were compared by one-way ANOVA with Sidak's multiple comparisons tests. This is the immuneACCESS table as TCRdb keeps it, with only in-frame sequences that have V and J called. A part of the clones is gone; compared with another copy, unresolved V genes explain less than half, and the rest is unexplained. V and J calls and clone size are given by that table; D and trimming were obtained from the DNA. Within this sample are some 180,000 clones, with over 80% of them counted one time only. The top ten clonotypes cover about 1% of the sample.

The source is an adult who received the MenACWY meningococcal vaccine as a control. Sample: peripheral blood, taken 28 days after the second dose of the MenACWY control vaccine.

The CDR3 sequence is CAWSIPGPSYEQYF. The nucleotide sequence is given as TGTGCCTGGAGTATCCCGGGACCTTCCTACGAGCAGTACTTC. Recombination joined TRBV30 with TRBJ2-7; the D element could tentatively be TRBD1 or TRBD2, as 5 bases agree for each. Via the germline V gene (reference sequence), CDR1 is GTSNPN and CDR2 SVGIG. V is clipped by 2 bases and J by 1 base, and the sequence between their germline boundaries is 12 bases long. Inclusive of the bounding cysteine and phenylalanine, the CDR3 is 14 residues long. Of the read, only the CDR3 DNA is kept; its 42 bases are in frame from base 1.